This record looks at one T cell receptor beta chain sequence and its context. Its specificity is unknown. The J segment lost 1 base and the V segment lost 1 base, leaving 3 bases of the junction unmatched. Per germline, CDR1 SGHTA and CDR2 FQGTGA. CDR3 length: 15 residues. PCR used 60 Vbeta primers and 13 Jbeta primers. Measured with immunoSEQ multiplex PCR; TCRdb has only the in-frame clones, and not every one. The data show over 85,000 clones, 75% to 80% seen once. The data stem from a study of cytomegalovirus exposure and HLA in healthy donors. Study-wide results and caveats: Altogether, about 160 TCR beta chains were recorded as cytomegalovirus-associated.

The clonotype originates from a female donor in good health and CMV-seronegative. The V call is TRBV7-3, the J call TRBJ1-1, with 7 bases that match TRBD1. Sequenced material: PBMCs. The CDR3 spells CASSLRTGPNTEAFF. The CDR3 nucleotides read TGTGCCAGCAGCTTAAGGACAGGACCGAACACTGAAGCTTTCTTT.